A single sample is the source of the 18 T cell receptor beta chains below, sequenced in a study of T cell repertoires in cytomegalovirus infection (dated by TCRdb to between 2019 and 2020). Sequencer: Illumina HiSeq 1500. TCRdb applied fastp at Q25 and MiXCR to the public reads, then kept only in-frame beta chains. When rows share a CDR3 protein, they turn into one entry using the most common DNA and genes. This sample is represented by a few hundred thousand distinct CDR3 sequences; roughly 25% of them were singletons. Roughly 15% of the sample comes from the top ten. These receptors lack a known antigen. The intended sense of this specimen's treatment or condition label: in vitro stimulation with specific CMV peptide epitopes to enrich CMV-specific T cells. The sequencing here drew on cultured PBMCs, taken from culture after CMV antigen stimulation. The receptors come from a human donor in good health (CMV status not recorded). Some clones in this sample may be carry-over from other donors' samples.

Notes on this clonotype: The DNA is left out, because the CDR3 cannot be placed on it with certainty; the CDR3 is given as TCRdb lists it. The V gene is TRBV28, the J gene TRBJ2-7; the tabulated D call, TRBD1, remains unverified against the DNA. From germline, CDR1 is MDHEN and CDR2 SYDVKM. The CDR3 is 13 amino acids long, termini counted. The chain's CDR3 is CASTSGARYEQYF.

The table lists this clonotype with many counts. The chain employs TRBV7-8 and TRBJ1-5; D remains ambiguous. The CDR3 length is 12 residues. Deletions cut 3 bases from V and 5 bases from J, with 5 bases between. Germline assignment: CDR1 SGHVS and CDR2 FQNEAQ. The CDR3 bases are TGTGCCAGCAGCTTGTCCTATCAGCCCCAGCATTTT. It codes for CASSLSYQPQHF.

The rearrangement uses TRBV6-2 or TRBV6-3 and TRBJ2-1; 11 bases fit TRBD2. The CDR3 has 18 residues. The germline V gene has CDR1 MNHEY and CDR2 SVGEGT. With 0 bases clipped from V and 4 bases from J, the junction kept 8 bases outside the gene matches. This CDR3 is CASSYSRRLAGTYNEQFF. In nucleotides, the CDR3 is TGTGCCAGCAGTTACTCGAGAAGACTAGCGGGAACTTACAATGAGCAGTTCTTC.

This clonotype was seen a handful of times. The gene calls are TRBV7-2 and TRBJ2-1; D is undetermined. The CDR3 runs 13 residues. V dropped 0 bases and J dropped 7 bases, with 7 bases sitting between them. The germline gives CDR1 SGHTA, CDR2 FQGNSA. The CDR3 protein is CASSLAFENEQFF. The CDR3 DNA reads TGTGCCAGCAGCTTAGCGTTTGAGAATGAGCAGTTCTTC.

As concerns this clonotype: A single base separates this from a much larger clone, so it may be a read error. This chain connects TRBV7-2 to TRBJ1-4; the D is unclear. The CDR3 totals 14 residues. Germline CDR1 and CDR2: SGHTA and FQGNSA. V lost 3 bases and J lost 8, with 13 bases in between. The CDR3 region is CASSLDSIGEKLFF. For the CDR3, the DNA is TGTGCCAGCAGCTTGGATTCGATAGGGGAAAAACTGTTTTTT.

The V call is TRBV28, the J call TRBJ2-7, with 7 bases aligning to TRBD2. The CDR3 consists of 15 residues. The trim removed 6 bases at V and 0 bases at J, leaving 8 bases unmatched. Germline assignment: CDR1 MDHEN and CDR2 SYDVKM. The CDR3 sequence: CASSSPLARSYEQYF. In DNA form, the CDR3 reads TGTGCCAGCAGCTCCCCACTAGCGCGCTCCTACGAGCAGTACTTC.

This clonotype has at least ten counts. This chain uses TRBV7-6 with TRBJ2-7, with a tentative D call TRBD1 (7 bases). V lost 0 bases and J 4 bases, leaving 13 bases between the germline ends. Germline V gene lookup returns CDR1 SGHVS and CDR2 FNYEAQ. CDR3 length equals 15 residues. CDR3 in DNA: TGTGCCAGCAGCTTAGCTCCAGGGGGGCGATACGAGCAGTACGTC. Protein product: CASSLAPGGRYEQYV.

This clonotype was observed once. This rearrangement joins TRBV12-5 to TRBJ2-5; 10 positions agree with TRBD2. Unmatched junction bases numbered 11, after V lost 6 bases and J lost 4 bases. CDR1 is LGHNT, CDR2 FRNRAP, per germline. The length of the CDR3 is 16 residues. CDR3 residues: CASGTNLAGVLETQYF. In nucleotides, the CDR3 is TGTGCTAGTGGCACTAATCTAGCGGGAGTCTTAGAGACCCAGTACTTC.

The chain is built from TRBV7-9 and TRBJ2-2; 7 bases map to TRBD2. CDR1 is SEHNR and CDR2 is FQNEAQ in the germline V gene (reference sequence). The trim removed 7 bases at V and 0 bases at J, leaving 8 bases unmatched. The CDR3 runs to 16 residues. CDR3 nucleotide sequence: TGTGCCAGCACCAGATCAGCGGGAACGAACACCGGGGAGCTGTTTTTT. Its protein is CASTRSAGTNTGELFF.

The V call is TRBV4-2, the J call TRBJ1-6; D call uncertain. Per germline, CDR1 LGHNA and CDR2 YNFKEQ. Trimming left V 1 base short and J 7 bases short, with 14 bases between. The CDR3 is 16 amino acids. CDR3 sequence (DNA): TGTGCCAGCAGCCAAGGTGGAGGATTGGAGAATTCACCCCTCCACTTT. It translates to CASSQGGGLENSPLHF.

The J gene is TRBJ1-2, the V gene TRBV30, with no clear D. Trimming cost V 5 bases and J 5 bases, with 6 bases left between them. In germline, CDR1 is GTSNPN, CDR2 SVGIG (reference sequence). CDR3 length equals 10 residues. The CDR3 is CAWFKYGYTF. The CDR3, as DNA: TGTGCCTGGTTCAAGTATGGCTACACCTTC.

The chain joins TRBV6-6 to TRBJ2-7; no firm D call. The V gene's germline CDR1 is MNHNY and CDR2 SVGAGI (reference sequence). V lost 0 bases and J lost 3, with 12 bases in between. CDR3 length equals 15 residues. The CDR3 protein is CASSYSPETDYEQYF. The CDR3, as DNA: TGTGCCAGCAGTTACTCTCCGGAGACTGACTACGAGCAGTACTTC.

This clonotype was counted at least ten times. The rearrangement joins TRBV7-2 to TRBJ2-1; 9 bases align to TRBD2. The junction had 16 bases not matched to a gene; V was cut back by 5 bases and J by 14 bases. Germline V gene lookup returns CDR1 SGHTA and CDR2 FQGNSA. This CDR3 spans 15 amino acids. Here the CDR3 DNA reads TGTGCCAGCAGCCCCGGGATCAATAGCGGGAGATCTAAGTTCTTC. Translating it yields CASSPGINSGRSKFF.

This clonotype was recorded a few times. J is TRBJ1-1 and V is TRBV6-1; D gene uncertain. The germline V gene encodes CDR1 MNHNS and CDR2 SASEGT. CDR3 length equals 13 residues. Trimming stripped 6 bases from V and 4 bases from J, with 12 bases between. In DNA form, the CDR3 reads TGTGCCAGCAGCCAGGCGGGCGGCACTGAAGCTTTCTTT. Translated, it gives CASSQAGGTEAFF.

The gene calls are TRBV7-9 and TRBJ2-1, with 11 nucleotides matching TRBD2. Trimming at V came to 3 bases and at J to 9 bases, leaving 13 bases not matched to a gene. Per the germline V gene, CDR1 is SEHNR and CDR2 is FQNEAQ (reference sequence). The CDR3 contains 17 residues. DNA for the CDR3: TGTGCCAGCAGCTTCCCAGTAGCGGGAGGGGTAGTCGGTGAGCAGTTCTTC. Amino acid sequence: CASSFPVAGGVVGEQFF.

The V call is TRBV5-1, the J call TRBJ2-2, with D hard to call. The V gene lost 2 bases and the J gene lost 1 base, with 9 bases spanning the gap. The germline V gene has CDR1 SGHRS and CDR2 YFSETQ. The CDR3 covers 15 residues. CDR3 bases: TGCGCCAGCAGCTTACTGTCGGTGAACACCGGGGAGCTGTTTTTT. This sequence encodes CASSLLSVNTGELFF. Together with reference TRBV5-1 and TRBJ2-2, the CDR3 gives the full variable domain: KAGVTQTPRYLIKTRGQQVTLSCSPISGHRSVSWYQQTPGQGLQFLFEYFSETQRNKGNFPGRFSGRQFSNSRSEMNVSTLELGDSALYLCASSLLSVNTGELFFGEGSRLTVL.

This chain connects TRBV28 to TRBJ2-1, with 12 nucleotides matching TRBD2. V was clipped by 7 bases and J by 8 bases; unmatched bases: 15. Germline lookup yields CDR1 MDHEN and CDR2 SYDVKM. The CDR3 spans 17 residues. The CDR3 loop is CASTPGTSGRRWDEQFF. CDR3 bases: TGTGCCAGCACCCCTGGAACTAGCGGGAGGAGATGGGATGAGCAGTTCTTC.

The J gene is TRBJ2-5, the V gene TRBV12-3 or TRBV12-4, with a possible D match to TRBD1 (6 bases). Trimming stripped 7 bases from V and 5 bases from J, with 14 bases between. The CDR3 is made up of 13 amino acids. The CDR3 spells CASNIQGWETQYF. The CDR3 region has the DNA TGTGCCAGCAATATACAGGGCTGGGAGACCCAGTACTTC.